This T cell receptor beta chain is drawn from a study of T-cell reconstitution after alpha-beta-depleted transplantation in children. The CDR3 is made up of 12 amino acids. The V gene's germline CDR1 is SGHRS and CDR2 YFSETQ. V lost 3 bases to trimming and J lost 10 bases, with 11 bases between them. This clonotype has more than one count but fewer than ten. The antigen is undetermined. Study-level findings and limits: T-cell counts and diversity were attributed mostly to newly produced T cells one year after transplant.

Unique molecular identifiers were used to barcode this TCRbeta library. TCRdb passed the PCR reads through MiXCR, listing each CDR3 protein once. The sample yields about 980,000 distinct CDR3 sequences, less than 30% seen once. This specimen consisted of PBMCs, mostly from graft donor cells, obtained 360 days after TCRalphabeta/CD19-depleted stem cell transplant. The source is a boy younger than two who had a stem cell transplant for SCID, so the T cells may come from the graft donor. The V call is TRBV5-1, the J call TRBJ2-1; D remains ambiguous. CDR3 sequence reads: CASSSKSKEQFF. The CDR3 DNA reads TGCGCCAGCAGCTCAAAATCCAAAGAGCAGTTCTTC.